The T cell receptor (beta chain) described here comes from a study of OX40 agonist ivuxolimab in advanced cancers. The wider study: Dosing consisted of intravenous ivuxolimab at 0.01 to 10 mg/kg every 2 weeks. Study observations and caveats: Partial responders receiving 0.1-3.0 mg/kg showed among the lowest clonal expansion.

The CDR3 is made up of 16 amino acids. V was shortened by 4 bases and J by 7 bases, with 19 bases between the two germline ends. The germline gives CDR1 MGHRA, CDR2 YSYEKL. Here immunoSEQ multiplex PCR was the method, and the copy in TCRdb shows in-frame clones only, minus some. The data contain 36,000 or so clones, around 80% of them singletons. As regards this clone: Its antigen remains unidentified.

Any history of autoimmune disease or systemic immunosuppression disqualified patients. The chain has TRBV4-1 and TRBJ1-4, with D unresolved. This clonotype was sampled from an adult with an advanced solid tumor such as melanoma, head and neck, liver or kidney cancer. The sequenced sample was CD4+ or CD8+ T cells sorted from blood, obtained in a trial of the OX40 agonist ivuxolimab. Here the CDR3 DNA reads TGCGCCAGCAGCCTAACTGCCCTAGGGAGATTTGAAAAACTGTTTTTT. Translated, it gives CASSLTALGRFEKLFF.